The sequence of this T cell receptor (beta chain) was determined in a study of CXCR3-negative and CXCR3-positive naive CD8 T cells. In preparing the TRB cDNA libraries, 5' RACE with UMI labels was used. TCRdb re-called the 5' RACE reads and gives one entry per CDR3 protein, without DNA. The sample has some 130,000 distinct CDR3 sequences. CDR3 length: 13 amino acids. Germline lookup yields CDR1 SGDLS and CDR2 YYNGEE. This chain uses TRBV9 with TRBJ1-1; checking the TCRdb D call of TRBD1 is not possible without DNA. This clonotype originated in a human donor in good health. Some clones in this sample may be carry-over from other donors' samples. Sequencing used naive CXCR3- CD8+ T cells from blood. The subset: CD45RO-CCR7+CD27+CD95- naive CD8+ T cells lacking CXCR3 (TNR3-). CDR3 region: CASSQEGQGEAFF.